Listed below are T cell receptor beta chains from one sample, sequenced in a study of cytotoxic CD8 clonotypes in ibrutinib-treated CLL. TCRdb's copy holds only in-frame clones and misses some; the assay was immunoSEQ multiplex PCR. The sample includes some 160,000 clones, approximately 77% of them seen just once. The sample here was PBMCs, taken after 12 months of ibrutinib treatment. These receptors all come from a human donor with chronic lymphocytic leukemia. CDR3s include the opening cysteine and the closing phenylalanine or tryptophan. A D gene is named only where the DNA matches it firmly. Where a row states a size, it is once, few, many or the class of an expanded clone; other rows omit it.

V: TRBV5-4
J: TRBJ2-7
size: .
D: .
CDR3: CASSPPAGEQYF
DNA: TGTGCCAGCAGCCCCCCCGCGGGCGAGCAGTACTTC

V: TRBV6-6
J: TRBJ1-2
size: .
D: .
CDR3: CASSRTVSTHGYTF
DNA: TGTGCCAGCAGTCGAACGGTCTCGACGCATGGCTACACCTTC

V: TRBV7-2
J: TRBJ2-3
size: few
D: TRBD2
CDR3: CASSYPGLAGGLYF
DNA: TGTGCCAGCAGCTATCCGGGACTAGCGGGGGGGCTGTATTTT

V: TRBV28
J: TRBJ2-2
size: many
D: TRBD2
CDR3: CASSLWGREPTGELFF
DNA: TGTGCCAGCAGTTTATGGGGGCGGGAGCCGACCGGGGAGCTGTTTTTT

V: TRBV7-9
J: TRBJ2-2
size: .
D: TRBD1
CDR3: CASSVGQALKGELFF
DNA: TGTGCCAGCAGCGTCGGACAGGCTCTTAAGGGGGAGCTGTTTTTT

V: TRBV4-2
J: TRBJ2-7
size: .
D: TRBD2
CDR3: CASSQDHGLAVSF
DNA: TGTGCCAGCAGCCAAGATCACGGACTAGCGGTGTCATTC

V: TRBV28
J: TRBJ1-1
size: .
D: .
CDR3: CASSSGGGRNTEAFF
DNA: TGTGCCAGCAGTTCTGGCGGGGGGCGAAACACTGAAGCTTTCTTT

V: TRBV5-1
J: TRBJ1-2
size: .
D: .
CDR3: CASYSEGPGYTF
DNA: TGCGCCAGTTACAGTGAAGGGCCCGGCTACACCTTC

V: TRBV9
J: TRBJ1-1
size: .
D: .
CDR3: CASSTTTLNTEAFF
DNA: TGTGCCAGCAGCACCACCACACTGAACACTGAAGCTTTCTTT

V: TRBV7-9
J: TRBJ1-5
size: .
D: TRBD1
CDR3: CASSDPGQDLANQPQHF
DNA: TGTGCCAGCAGCGACCCGGGACAGGACCTAGCCAATCAGCCCCAGCATTTT

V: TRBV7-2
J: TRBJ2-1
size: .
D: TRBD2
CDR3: CASSPYPRTSDPNEQFF
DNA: TGTGCCAGCAGCCCTTACCCCAGGACTAGCGACCCCAATGAGCAGTTCTTC

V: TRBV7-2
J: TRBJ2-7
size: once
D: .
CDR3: CASSLFGRGEQYF
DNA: TGTGCCAGCAGCTTATTCGGGAGAGGTGAGCAGTACTTC

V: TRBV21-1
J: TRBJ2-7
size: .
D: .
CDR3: CASSHSQLTLGYF
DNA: TGTGCCAGCAGCCATAGCCAACTCACCTTGGGGTACTTC

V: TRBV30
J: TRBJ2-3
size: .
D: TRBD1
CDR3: CAWSVLRTGTATATDTQYF
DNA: TGTGCCTGGAGTGTACTTCGTACCGGGACAGCAACTGCCACAGATACGCAGTATTTT

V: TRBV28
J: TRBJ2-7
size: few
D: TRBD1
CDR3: CASSLGTGGGEQYF
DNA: TGTGCCAGCAGTTTAGGGACAGGGGGGGGCGAGCAGTACTTC

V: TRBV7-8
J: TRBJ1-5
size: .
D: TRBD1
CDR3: CASSLADRTGPNQPQHF
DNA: TGTGCCAGCAGCTTAGCGGACCGGACAGGGCCCAATCAGCCCCAGCATTTT

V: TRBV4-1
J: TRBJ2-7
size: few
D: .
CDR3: CASSQQSDNSYEQYF
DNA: TGCGCCAGCAGCCAACAATCAGACAACTCCTACGAGCAGTACTTC

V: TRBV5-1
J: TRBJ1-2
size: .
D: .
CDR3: CASSADTIYGYTF
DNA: TGCGCCAGCAGCGCAGACACGATCTATGGCTACACCTTC

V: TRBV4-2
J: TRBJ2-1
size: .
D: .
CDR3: CASSQRAQNYNEQFF
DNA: TGTGCCAGCAGCCAGCGGGCCCAGAATTACAATGAGCAGTTCTTC

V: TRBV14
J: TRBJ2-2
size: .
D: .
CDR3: CASSQESLSVRTGELFF
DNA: TGTGCCAGCAGCCAAGAATCTCTATCAGTAAGGACCGGGGAGCTGTTTTTT

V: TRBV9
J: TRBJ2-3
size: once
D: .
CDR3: CASSVGGRDTQYF
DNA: TGTGCCAGCAGCGTAGGGGGGAGGGATACGCAGTATTTT

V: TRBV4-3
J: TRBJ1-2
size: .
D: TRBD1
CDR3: CASSQGKGDRATLLGYGYTF
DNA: TGCGCCAGCAGCCAAGGCAAGGGAGACAGGGCTACCCTACTTGGATATGGCTACACCTTC

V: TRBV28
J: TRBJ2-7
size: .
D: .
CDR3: CASSSGDHPYEQYF
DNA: TGTGCCAGCAGTTCCGGGGATCATCCCTACGAGCAGTACTTC

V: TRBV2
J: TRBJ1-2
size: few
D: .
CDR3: CASSVTGTYGYTF
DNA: TGTGCCAGCAGCGTAACAGGGACCTATGGCTACACCTTC

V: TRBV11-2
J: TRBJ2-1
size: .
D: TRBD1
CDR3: CASSLDRAGNEQFF
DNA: TGTGCCAGCAGCTTGGACAGGGCAGGGAATGAGCAGTTCTTC

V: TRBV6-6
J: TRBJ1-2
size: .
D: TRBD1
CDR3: CASSYYTGGLYGYTF
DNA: TGTGCCAGCAGTTACTATACAGGGGGCTTATATGGCTACACCTTC

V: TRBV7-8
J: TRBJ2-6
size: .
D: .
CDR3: CASSLTFGSGANVLTF
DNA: TGTGCCAGCAGCTTAACCTTTGGGTCTGGGGCCAACGTCCTGACTTTC

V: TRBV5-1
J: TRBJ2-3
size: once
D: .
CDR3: CASSPDSGSSTDTQYF
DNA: TGCGCCAGCAGCCCGGATAGCGGTTCCAGCACAGATACGCAGTATTTT

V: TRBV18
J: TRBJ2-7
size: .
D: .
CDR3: CASSRAEAYEQYF
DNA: TGTGCCAGCTCACGGGCTGAAGCCTACGAGCAGTACTTC

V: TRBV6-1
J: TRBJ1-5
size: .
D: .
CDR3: CASSERARNQPQHF
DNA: TGTGCCAGCAGTGAGAGGGCGCGCAATCAGCCCCAGCATTTT

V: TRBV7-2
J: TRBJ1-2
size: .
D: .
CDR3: CASSSYQKLSSEGGYTF
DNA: TGTGCCAGCAGCTCGTACCAAAAACTATCCTCCGAGGGCGGCTACACCTTC

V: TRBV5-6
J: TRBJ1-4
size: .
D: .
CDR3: CASSPLGAEKLFF
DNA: TGTGCCAGCAGCCCCTTGGGTGCCGAAAAACTGTTTTTT

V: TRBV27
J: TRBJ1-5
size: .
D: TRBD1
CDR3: CASSRDRATQPQHF
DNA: TGTGCCAGCAGCCGGGACAGGGCCACGCAGCCCCAGCATTTT

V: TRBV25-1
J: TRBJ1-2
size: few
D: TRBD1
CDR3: CASSQKGGGVGGYTF
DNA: TGTGCCAGCAGCCAAAAGGGAGGGGGCGTAGGTGGCTACACCTTC

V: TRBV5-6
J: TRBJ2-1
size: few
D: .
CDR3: CASSRRDTKRGQFF
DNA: TGTGCCAGCAGCCGCCGGGACACCAAGCGAGGGCAGTTCTTC

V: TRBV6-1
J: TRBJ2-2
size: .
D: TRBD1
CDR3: CASRGQVNTGELFF
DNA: TGTGCCAGCAGGGGACAGGTGAACACCGGGGAGCTGTTTTTT

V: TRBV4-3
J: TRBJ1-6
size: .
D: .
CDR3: CASSQAAGGSSYNSPLHF
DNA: TGCGCCAGCAGCCAAGCGGCCGGGGGAAGCTCCTATAATTCACCCCTCCACTTT

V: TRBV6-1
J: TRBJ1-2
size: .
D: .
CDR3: CASRKNSDLNYGYTF
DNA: TGTGCCAGCAGGAAAAACAGCGACCTTAACTATGGCTACACCTTC

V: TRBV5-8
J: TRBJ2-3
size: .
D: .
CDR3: CASSLLNRPTDTQYF
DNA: TGTGCCAGCAGCTTGTTAAACAGGCCCACAGATACGCAGTATTTT

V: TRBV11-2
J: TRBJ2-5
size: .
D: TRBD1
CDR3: CASSVPPGRGRLETQYF
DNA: TGTGCCAGCAGCGTCCCCCCGGGCAGGGGGCGTCTAGAGACCCAGTACTTC